The 5 T cell receptor beta chains below come from one sample, sequenced in a study of early T cells in non-severe SARS-CoV-2 infection. Each CDR3 protein gets one entry after TCRdb re-called the 5' RACE reads with MiXCR. There are approximately 65,000 distinct CDR3 sequences in the sample; 12% occur only once, and more than 1.5% lies in the top ten. Sequenced input: whole blood. The source of these receptors is an adult who was a healthcare worker with PCR-confirmed SARS-CoV-2 infection or an uninfected control (not recorded which).

The V gene is TRBV20-1, the J gene TRBJ2-3, with D tentatively TRBD1 (7 bases). This CDR3 contains 16 residues. From germline, CDR1 is DFQATT and CDR2 SNEGSKA (reference sequence). Trimming removed 3 bases from V and 2 bases from J, with 18 bases in between. This chain's CDR3 is CSASKGGGGPTDTQYF. The CDR3 DNA is TGCAGTGCTAGTAAAGGAGGGGGCGGTCCCACAGATACGCAGTATTTT.

This clonotype was observed a few times. The chain employs TRBV18 and TRBJ1-4; the match to TRBD1 covers 7 bases. There are 16 residues in the CDR3. The ends lost 1 base at V and 7 bases at J; junction bases unmatched: 9. The germline gives CDR1 KGHSH, CDR2 LQKENI. The CDR3 DNA reads as TGTGCCAGCTCACCACGGAGGGGGCCCATGGCTGAAAAACTGTTTTTT. Translating gives CASSPRRGPMAEKLFF.

This clonotype turned up a few times. This chain uses TRBV27 with TRBJ2-3, with D hard to call. Germline V lookup: CDR1 MNHEY, CDR2 SMNVEV (reference sequence). The V end lost 5 bases, the J end lost 3 bases, and 6 bases lay between the germline ends. The CDR3 runs 12 residues. Here the CDR3 reads CASSPMTDTQYF. CDR3 in DNA: TGTGCCAGCAGTCCGATGACAGATACGCAGTATTTT.

This clonotype was seen at least ten times. The CDR3 DNA follows: TGTGCCAGCAGCCATGCAGCGGGAGACCAAGAGACCCAGTACTTC. Protein: CASSHAAGDQETQYF. The chain carries TRBV7-2 and TRBJ2-5, with TRBD2 identical over 8 bases. The CDR3 sequence is 15 residues long. V shed 5 bases, J shed 0 bases, and the junction held 5 bases outside the gene matches. CDR1 is SGHTA, CDR2 FQGNSA, per germline. Full variable domain (missing parts from reference TRBV7-2 and TRBJ2-5): GAGVSQSPSNKVTEKGKDVELRCDPISGHTALYWYRQSLGQGLEFLIYFQGNSAPDKSGLPSDRFSAERTGGSVSTLTIQRTQQEDSAVYLCASSHAAGDQETQYFGPGTRLLVL.

This clonotype has ten or more counts. The rearrangement uses TRBV5-5 and TRBJ1-1; D perhaps matches TRBD1 (5 bases). The CDR3 contains 16 residues. CDR1 SGHKS and CDR2 YYEKEE come from the germline V gene (reference sequence). Trimming left V 4 bases short and J 8 bases short, with 24 bases between. The CDR3, as DNA: TGTGCCAGCAGCGTAAGCCCGGCGGGGGTCACCATCGAAGCTTTCTTT. Translating it yields CASSVSPAGVTIEAFF.